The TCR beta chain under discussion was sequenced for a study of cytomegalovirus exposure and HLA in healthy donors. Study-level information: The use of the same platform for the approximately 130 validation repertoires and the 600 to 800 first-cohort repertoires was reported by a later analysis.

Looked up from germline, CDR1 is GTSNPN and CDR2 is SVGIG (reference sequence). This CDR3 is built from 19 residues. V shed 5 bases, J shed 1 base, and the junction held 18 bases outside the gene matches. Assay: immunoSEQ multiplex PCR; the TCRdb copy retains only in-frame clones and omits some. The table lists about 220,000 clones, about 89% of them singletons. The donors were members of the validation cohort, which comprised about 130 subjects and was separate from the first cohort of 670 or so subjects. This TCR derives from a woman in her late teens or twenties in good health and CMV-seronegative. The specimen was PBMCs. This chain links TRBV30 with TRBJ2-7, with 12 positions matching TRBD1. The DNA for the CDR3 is TGTGCCTGGTCTAGGGTGATTACCCCGGGACAGGGGGCTTCCTACGAGCAGTACTTC. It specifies CAWSRVITPGQGASYEQYF. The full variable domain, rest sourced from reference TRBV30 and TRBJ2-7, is SQTIHQWPATLVQPVGSPLSLECTVEGTSNPNLYWYRQAAGRGLQLLFYSVGIGQISSEVPQNLSASRPQDRQFILSSKKLLLSDSGFYLCAWSRVITPGQGASYEQYFGPGTRLTVT.